This TCR beta chain comes out of a study of shared clonotypes between healthy human individuals. Points from the study as a whole: Generally, naive subsets (rather than memory subsets) showed larger estimated richness. Having only a few donors restricted how much genetic and exposure-history diversity was captured.

Only in-frame clones appear in the TCRdb table, and some are missing; sequencing was by immunoSEQ multiplex PCR. Of about 2.3 million clones in the sample, 85% to 95% were seen once. The CDR3 totals 13 residues. CDR1 and CDR2 (germline): SQVTM, ANQGSEA. V was pared by 8 bases and J by 0 bases, with 13 bases between. Concerning this clone: Its target is unknown.

This sequence originates from a man between 18 and 35 years old in good health. Some clones in this sample may be carry-over from other donors' samples. The chain couples TRBV29-1 to TRBJ1-1; the D gene is possibly TRBD1 (5 bases). The sample comprised naive CD4+ T cells from PBMCs. Indicated subset: CD45RA+ positively selected. CDR3 loop: CSLHRGVNTEAFF. CDR3 coding DNA: TGCAGCCTACACCGGGGCGTGAACACTGAAGCTTTCTTT.